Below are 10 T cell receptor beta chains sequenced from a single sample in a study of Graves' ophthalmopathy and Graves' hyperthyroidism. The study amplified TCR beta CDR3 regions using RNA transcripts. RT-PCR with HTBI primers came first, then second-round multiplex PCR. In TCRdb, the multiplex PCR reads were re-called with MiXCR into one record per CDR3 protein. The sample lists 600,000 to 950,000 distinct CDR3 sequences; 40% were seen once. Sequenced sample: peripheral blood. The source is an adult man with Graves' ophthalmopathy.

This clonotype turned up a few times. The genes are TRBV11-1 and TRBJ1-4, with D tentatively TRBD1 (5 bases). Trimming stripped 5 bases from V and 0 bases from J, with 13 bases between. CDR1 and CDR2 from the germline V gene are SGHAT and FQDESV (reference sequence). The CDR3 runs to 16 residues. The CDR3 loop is CASSPGTVATNEKLFF. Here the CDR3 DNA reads TGTGCCAGCAGCCCGGGGACGGTAGCAACTAATGAAAAACTGTTTTTT.

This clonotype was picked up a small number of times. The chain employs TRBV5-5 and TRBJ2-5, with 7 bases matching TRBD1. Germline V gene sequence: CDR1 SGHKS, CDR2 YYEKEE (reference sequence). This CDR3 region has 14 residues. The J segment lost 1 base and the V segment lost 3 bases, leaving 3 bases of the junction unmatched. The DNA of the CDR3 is TGTGCCAGCAGCTCGAACAGGGGCCAAGAGACCCAGTACTTC. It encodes CASSSNRGQETQYF.

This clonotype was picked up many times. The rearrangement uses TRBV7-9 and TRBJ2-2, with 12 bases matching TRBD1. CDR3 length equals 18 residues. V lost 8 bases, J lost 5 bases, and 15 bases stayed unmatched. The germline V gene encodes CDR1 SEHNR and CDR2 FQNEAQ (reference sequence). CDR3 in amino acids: CASPGTGGFPPRTGELFF. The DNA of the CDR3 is TGTGCCAGCCCCGGGACAGGGGGCTTCCCTCCGAGGACCGGGGAGCTGTTTTTT.

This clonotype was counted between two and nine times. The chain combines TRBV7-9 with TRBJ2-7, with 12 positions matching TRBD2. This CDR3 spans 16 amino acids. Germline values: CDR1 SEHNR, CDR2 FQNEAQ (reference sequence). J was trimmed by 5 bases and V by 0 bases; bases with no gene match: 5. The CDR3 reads CASSLAVTSGSHEQYF. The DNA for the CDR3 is TGTGCCAGCAGCTTAGCCGTGACTAGCGGGAGCCACGAGCAGTACTTC.

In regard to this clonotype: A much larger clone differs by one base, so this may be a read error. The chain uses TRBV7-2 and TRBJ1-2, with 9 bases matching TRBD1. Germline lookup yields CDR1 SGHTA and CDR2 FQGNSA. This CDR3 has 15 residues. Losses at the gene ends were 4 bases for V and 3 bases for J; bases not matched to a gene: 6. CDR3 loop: CASSCGQGPYYGYTF. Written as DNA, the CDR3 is TGTGCCAGCAGCTGTGGACAGGGGCCATACTATGGCTACACCTTC.

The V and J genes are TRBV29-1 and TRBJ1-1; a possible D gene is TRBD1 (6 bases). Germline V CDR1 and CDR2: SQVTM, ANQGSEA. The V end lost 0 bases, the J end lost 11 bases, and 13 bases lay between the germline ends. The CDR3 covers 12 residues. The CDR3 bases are TGCAGCGTTGAAGATACAGGGTCTTTCGCTTTCTTT. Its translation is CSVEDTGSFAFF.

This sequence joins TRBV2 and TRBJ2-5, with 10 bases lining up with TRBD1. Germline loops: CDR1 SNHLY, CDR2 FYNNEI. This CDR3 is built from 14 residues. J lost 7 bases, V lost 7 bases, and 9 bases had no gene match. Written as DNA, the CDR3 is TGTGCCAGCACCTCATGGACAGGGGGAGGGACCCAGTACTTC. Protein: CASTSWTGGGTQYF. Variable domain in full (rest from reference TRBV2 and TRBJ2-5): EPEVTQTPSHQVTQMGQEVILRCVPISNHLYFYWYRQILGQKVEFLVSFYNNEISEKSEIFDDQFSVERPDGSNFTLKIRSTKLEDSAMYFCASTSWTGGGTQYFGPGTRLLVL.

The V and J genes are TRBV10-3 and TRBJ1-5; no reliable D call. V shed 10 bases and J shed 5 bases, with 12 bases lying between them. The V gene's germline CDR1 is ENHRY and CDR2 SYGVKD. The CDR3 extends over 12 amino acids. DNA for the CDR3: TGTGCCACCTGGACGGGTGATCAGCCCCAGCATTTT. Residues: CATWTGDQPQHF.

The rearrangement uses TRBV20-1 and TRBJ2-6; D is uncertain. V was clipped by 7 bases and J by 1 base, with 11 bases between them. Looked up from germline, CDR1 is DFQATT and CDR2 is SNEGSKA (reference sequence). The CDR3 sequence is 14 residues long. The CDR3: CSVMTESGANVLTF. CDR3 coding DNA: TGCAGTGTTATGACGGAGTCTGGGGCCAACGTCCTGACTTTC.

The chain's CDR3 is CASRAGVASYEQYF. CDR3 DNA sequence: TGTGCCAGCAGGGCAGGTGTAGCCTCCTACGAGCAGTACTTC. The chain recombines TRBV10-3 with TRBJ2-7; D may be TRBD1 (5 bases). The ends were cut back, 10 bases at V and 0 bases at J, with 16 bases in the middle. The V gene's germline CDR1 is ENHRY and CDR2 SYGVKD. This CDR3 has 14 amino acids.